These 13 T cell receptor beta chains were sequenced from one sample in a study of shared clonotypes between healthy human individuals. Produced via immunoSEQ multiplex PCR; TCRdb's table is partial and in-frame only. The sample lists about 380,000 clones, 90% to 97% occurring once. The sample comprised memory CD8+ T cells sorted from blood. Subset in this sample: CD45RO+ cells pooled with CCR7-negative TemRA cells. The receptors originated from a man aged 25 to 45 in good health.

V is TRBV6-1 and J is TRBJ2-7; D is tentatively TRBD1 or TRBD2 (5 bases each). The CDR3 loop spans 14 amino acids. Germline loops: CDR1 MNHNS, CDR2 SASEGT. The ends were cut back, 6 bases at V and 3 bases at J, with 15 bases in the middle. Here the CDR3 DNA reads TGTGCCAGCAGACGCAGAGGGGCTATCTACGAGCAGTACTTC. Translated, it gives CASRRRGAIYEQYF.

The V and J genes are TRBV5-4 and TRBJ2-3; weak D call: TRBD2 (5 bases). The CDR3 contains 15 residues. V dropped 3 bases and J dropped 5 bases, with 16 bases sitting between them. Germline V lookup: CDR1 SGHNT, CDR2 YYREEE (reference sequence). In DNA, the CDR3 is TGTGCCAGCAGCTCCATTCCTTCGAGGGAAGATACGCAGTATTTT. Translating it yields CASSSIPSREDTQYF.

The rearrangement uses TRBV9 and TRBJ1-1, with D perhaps TRBD1 (5 bases). This CDR3 is 14 amino acids long. The V and J ends lost 3 bases and 11 bases respectively, with 20 bases between them. The germline CDR1 and CDR2 sequences are SGDLS and YYNGEE. Written as DNA, the CDR3 is TGTGCCAGCAGCGCTGTTACAGGAGTGGGCGAGGCTTTCTTT. It yields the protein CASSAVTGVGEAFF.

The chain is built from TRBV5-1 and TRBJ2-5, with TRBD2 matching 9 bases. Germline V gives CDR1 SGHRS, CDR2 YFSETQ. This CDR3 is built from 14 residues. With V trimmed by 2 bases and J by 5 bases, 4 bases remained unmatched. Here the CDR3 reads CASSLAGGMETQYF. CDR3 nucleotide sequence: TGCGCCAGCAGCTTAGCGGGAGGCATGGAGACCCAGTACTTC.

J is TRBJ2-7 and V is TRBV6-1; 8 nucleotides match TRBD1. This CDR3 spans 12 amino acids. The trim removed 8 bases at V and 3 bases at J, leaving 3 bases unmatched. In germline, CDR1 is MNHNS, CDR2 SASEGT. CDR3: CASQGAFYEQYF. The CDR3 nucleotides are TGTGCCAGCCAGGGGGCATTCTACGAGCAGTACTTC.

V usage is TRBV2 and J usage is TRBJ2-1, with 7 bases lining up with TRBD2. Germline CDR1 and CDR2: SNHLY and FYNNEI. The trim removed 2 bases at V and 8 bases at J, leaving 6 bases unmatched. This CDR3 comprises 14 residues. The DNA of the CDR3 is TGTGCCAGCAGTGAAACCACTAGCGTCCATGAGCAGTTCTTC. Amino acid sequence: CASSETTSVHEQFF.

The V call is TRBV7-2, the J call TRBJ2-2, with 8 bases identical to TRBD2. Unmatched junction bases numbered 7, after V lost 1 base and J lost 6 bases. Per germline, CDR1 SGHTA and CDR2 FQGNSA. The CDR3 is 16 amino acids. The CDR3 region is CASSLGPGGPPGELFF. CDR3 coding DNA: TGTGCCAGCAGCTTAGGCCCGGGAGGGCCTCCCGGGGAGCTGTTTTTT.

The CDR3 reads CATSKSPGLAGGTSGANVLTF. In DNA, the CDR3 is TGTGCCACCAGCAAAAGCCCGGGACTAGCGGGTGGAACCTCTGGGGCCAACGTCCTGACTTTC. The chain couples TRBV15 to TRBJ2-6; the match to TRBD2 covers 12 bases. With V trimmed by 4 bases and J by 0 bases, 13 bases remained unmatched. The CDR3 consists of 21 residues. Looked up from germline, CDR1 is LNHNV and CDR2 is YYDKDF (reference sequence).

In this sample, this clone turned up once. The chain couples TRBV19 to TRBJ2-7; the match to TRBD1 covers 10 bases. CDR1 LNHDA and CDR2 SQIVND come from the germline V gene (reference sequence). CDR3 length: 14 residues. Losses at the gene ends were 6 bases for V and 5 bases for J; bases not matched to a gene: 7. The CDR3 here is CASSRQGAIHEQYF. CDR3 bases: TGTGCCAGTAGCAGACAGGGGGCCATCCACGAGCAGTACTTC.

The chain has TRBV2 and TRBJ1-5; D is ambiguous. V gave up 4 bases and J gave up 4 bases, with 5 bases separating them. The germline V gene encodes CDR1 SNHLY and CDR2 FYNNEI. The CDR3 has 12 residues. DNA for the CDR3: TGTGCCAGCAGTGCCCAAAATCAGCCCCAGCATTTT. This gives the protein CASSAQNQPQHF. The whole variable domain, filled in from reference TRBV2 and TRBJ1-5, reads EPEVTQTPSHQVTQMGQEVILRCVPISNHLYFYWYRQILGQKVEFLVSFYNNEISEKSEIFDDQFSVERPDGSNFTLKIRSTKLEDSAMYFCASSAQNQPQHFGDGTRLSIL.

The chain combines TRBV6-4 with TRBJ2-7; 11 nucleotides agree with TRBD2. The length of the CDR3 is 17 residues. Germline values: CDR1 MRHNA, CDR2 SNTAGT. V lost 2 bases, J lost 3 bases, and 9 bases stayed unmatched. The CDR3 spells CASSDKRTSGRVYEQYF. The CDR3, as DNA: TGTGCCAGCAGTGACAAAAGGACTAGCGGGCGAGTCTACGAGCAGTACTTC.

The chain has TRBV19 and TRBJ1-5; D is undetermined. V lost 4 bases and J lost 7, with 11 bases in between. Germline lookup yields CDR1 LNHDA and CDR2 SQIVND (reference sequence). This CDR3 has 13 residues. CDR3 loop: CASSSEGRQPQHF. CDR3 nucleotide sequence: TGTGCCAGTAGTAGTGAAGGGCGCCAGCCCCAGCATTTT.

The chain couples TRBV19 to TRBJ1-3; D remains unclear. CDR1 is LNHDA and CDR2 is SQIVND in the germline V gene (reference sequence). Trimming shortened V by 6 bases and J by 4 bases, and 10 bases separated the two germline ends. The CDR3 is made up of 13 amino acids. This CDR3 reads CASRKISGNTIYF. The CDR3 nucleotides are TGTGCCAGTAGGAAAATTTCCGGAAACACCATATATTTT.